This T cell receptor (beta chain) was recovered during a study of cytomegalovirus exposure and HLA in healthy donors. Study observations and caveats: One cluster of highly shared sequence variants probably arose as a sequencing artifact. TCR beta sequences numbering over 15,000 were associated with HLA alleles at 0.05 false discovery rate in a later analysis. Later genetic work tied a missense DCLRE1C variant to beta-chain V and J trimming. Earlier findings revealed that most TCR beta V segments proved productive either about 87% or about 30% of the time.

In germline, CDR1 is LGHNA, CDR2 YSLEER. The CDR3 is 17 residues long. The V segment lost 4 bases and the J segment 4 bases; nucleotides outside the gene matches: 9. A note on this clone: Its target is not known.

A multiplex PCR was run with 60 Vbeta primers and 13 Jbeta primers. Profiling relied on immunoSEQ multiplex PCR, and the TCRdb table lists in-frame clones only, not all of them. Recorded here are about 170,000 clones; the top ten clones represent roughly 1.3%. The chain links TRBV4-3 to TRBJ1-6, with 8 positions matching TRBD1. Material: PBMCs. This receptor was taken from a woman in her sixties in good health and CMV-seronegative. CDR3 nucleotide sequence: TGCGCCAGCAGCCGCTGGACAGGGATAGAATATAATTCACCCCTCCACTTT. This codes for CASSRWTGIEYNSPLHF.